The 17 T cell receptor beta chains in this list originate from one sample, sequenced in a study of blood T cell repertoires in COVID-19. The data were produced by immunoSEQ multiplex PCR, yet TCRdb's version contains in-frame clones alone and is incomplete. Among fewer than 350,000 clones, around 86% were seen once, and the ten largest hold roughly 4%. Specimen: PBMCs or T cells enriched from blood (not recorded which). The receptor source for this set is a woman in her thirties or forties with acute COVID-19.

This chain joins TRBV6-5 and TRBJ1-1; D perhaps matches TRBD1 (6 bases). The CDR3 totals 15 residues. The germline CDR1 and CDR2 sequences are MNHEY and SVGAGI. Trimming removed 7 bases from V and 4 bases from J, with 19 bases in between. The CDR3 here is CASKGGTPFSTEAFF. The CDR3 DNA reads as TGTGCCAGCAAAGGGGGAACCCCTTTTAGCACTGAAGCTTTCTTT.

This clone is a singleton in its sample. V usage is TRBV5-1 and J usage is TRBJ1-3, with 7 positions matching TRBD1. V dropped 4 bases and J dropped 4; count of bases not matched to a gene: 8. The germline V gene has CDR1 SGHRS and CDR2 YFSETQ. This CDR3 spans 15 amino acids. For the CDR3, the DNA is TGCGCCAGCAGCCCCGGACCGGGACAGGGAAACACCATATATTTT. This gives the protein CASSPGPGQGNTIYF.

The chain has TRBV28 and TRBJ2-1; D unresolved. V lost 1 base and J lost 2, with 12 bases in between. Germline V gene lookup returns CDR1 MDHEN and CDR2 SYDVKM. This CDR3 spans 16 amino acids. CDR3 sequence: CASSLYRGGPYNEQFF. The CDR3 DNA follows: TGTGCCAGCAGTTTATATCGCGGTGGTCCCTACAATGAGCAGTTCTTC. Full variable domain (rest looked up from reference TRBV28 and TRBJ2-1): DVKVTQSSRYLVKRTGEKVFLECVQDMDHENMFWYRQDPGLGLRLIYFSYDVKMKEKGDIPEGYSVSREKKERFSLILESASTNQTSMYLCASSLYRGGPYNEQFFGPGTRLTVL.

This chain joins TRBV15 and TRBJ2-4, with TRBD2 identical over 7 bases. Germline CDR1 LNHNV, CDR2 YYDKDF (reference sequence). This CDR3 has 16 residues. J lost 4 bases, V lost 0 bases, and 6 bases had no gene match. The CDR3 sequence is CATSRDVGGTKNIQYF. The DNA for the CDR3 is TGTGCCACCAGCAGAGATGTGGGAGGGACTAAAAACATTCAGTACTTC.

The rearrangement uses TRBV3-1 (or the pseudogene TRBV3-2) and TRBJ1-3; a possible D gene is TRBD1 (6 bases). The V end was cut by 2 bases, the J end by 2 bases, with 19 bases between. CDR3 size: 18 residues. From germline, CDR1 is LGHDT and CDR2 YNNKEL (reference sequence). CDR3 nucleotide sequence: TGTGCCAGCAGCCAATTTTGGGGAACAGGGAACACTGGAAACACCATATATTTT. It translates to CASSQFWGTGNTGNTIYF.

The chain has TRBV19 and TRBJ1-1, with TRBD1 identical over 7 bases. The CDR3 is 14 residues long. V lost 5 bases, J lost 4 bases, and 7 bases stayed unmatched. The germline V gene encodes CDR1 LNHDA and CDR2 SQIVND (reference sequence). The CDR3 coding sequence is TGTGCCAGTAGTGCCGGGACAGTAAGCACTGAAGCTTTCTTT. This gives the protein CASSAGTVSTEAFF.

J is TRBJ1-5 and V is TRBV12-3 or TRBV12-4; D is unresolved. The CDR3 length is 12 residues. The V end was cut by 4 bases, the J end by 10 bases, with 11 bases between. The CDR3 region is CASSSTVGPQHF. The CDR3 DNA follows: TGTGCCAGCAGTTCTACAGTAGGTCCCCAGCATTTT.

The V and J genes are TRBV14 and TRBJ2-3; 8 nucleotides match TRBD1. The length of the CDR3 is 16 residues. V was pared by 2 bases and J by 4 bases, with 8 bases of the junction left unmatched. From germline, CDR1 is SGHDN and CDR2 FVKESK. The CDR3: CASSQQDRVRSDTQYF. The CDR3 coding sequence is TGTGCCAGCAGCCAACAGGACAGGGTGAGGTCAGATACGCAGTATTTT.

The V call is TRBV3-1 (or the pseudogene TRBV3-2), the J call TRBJ2-1; 10 bases are a match to TRBD2. Per germline, CDR1 LGHDT and CDR2 YNNKEL (reference sequence). This CDR3 is 16 amino acids long. The junction had 5 bases not matched to a gene; V was cut back by 1 base and J by 5 bases. The CDR3 loop reads CASSQALLAGDNEQFF. The CDR3 DNA is TGTGCCAGCAGCCAAGCCCTGCTAGCGGGAGACAATGAGCAGTTCTTC.

This sequence joins TRBV11-2 and TRBJ2-2; D remains ambiguous. This CDR3 has 15 residues. Germline V gene lookup returns CDR1 SGHAT and CDR2 FQNNGV. The V and J ends lost 1 base and 4 bases respectively, with 10 bases between them. CDR3 nucleotides: TGTGCCAGCAGCTTAGTCGTTGGGCCCACCGGGGAGCTGTTTTTT. This translates into CASSLVVGPTGELFF.

The chain combines TRBV27 with TRBJ2-7; 7 nucleotides line up with TRBD2. V dropped 6 bases and J dropped 0; count of bases not matched to a gene: 8. CDR1 and CDR2 (germline): MNHEY, SMNVEV (reference sequence). The CDR3 is made up of 15 amino acids. CDR3 DNA sequence: TGTGCCAGCAGAGTCTCTAGCGGCATCTCCTACGAGCAGTACTTC. The encoded protein is CASRVSSGISYEQYF.

This chain connects TRBV18 to TRBJ1-1; the D is unclear. Germline loops: CDR1 KGHSH, CDR2 LQKENI. The ends were cut back, 0 bases at V and 0 bases at J, with 11 bases in the middle. This CDR3 is 16 amino acids long. In nucleotides, the CDR3 is TGTGCCAGCTCACCACCGTCAGGCAAAATGAACACTGAAGCTTTCTTT. Its protein product is CASSPPSGKMNTEAFF.

J is TRBJ1-3 and V is TRBV12-3 or TRBV12-4; D remains unclear. This CDR3 is 13 amino acids long. With 6 bases removed from V and 4 bases from J, the gap between germline ends came to 10 bases. DNA for the CDR3: TGTGCCAGCAGGTCCTCCGTCGGAAACACCATATATTTT. Encoded protein: CASRSSVGNTIYF.

The sample holds one count of this clone. The chain joins TRBV7-2 to TRBJ2-1; 12 bases agree with TRBD2. V lost 3 bases to trimming and J lost 4 bases; unmatched junction nucleotides: 4. Germline CDR1 and CDR2: SGHTA and FQGNSA. The CDR3 consists of 16 residues. CDR3 amino acids: CASSLVLAGGYNEQFF. CDR3 DNA: TGTGCCAGCAGCTTGGTCCTAGCGGGAGGGTACAATGAGCAGTTCTTC.

This rearrangement joins TRBV2 to TRBJ2-1; no clear D. CDR1 is SNHLY, CDR2 FYNNEI, per germline. V was clipped by 3 bases and J by 6 bases, with 15 bases between them. This CDR3 has 15 residues. CDR3 sequence reads: CASSERLLIRNEQFF. CDR3 DNA sequence: TGTGCCAGCAGTGAGCGGCTACTCATCCGCAATGAGCAGTTCTTC. The variable domain in full, with the rest retrieved from reference TRBV2 and TRBJ2-1, is EPEVTQTPSHQVTQMGQEVILRCVPISNHLYFYWYRQILGQKVEFLVSFYNNEISEKSEIFDDQFSVERPDGSNFTLKIRSTKLEDSAMYFCASSERLLIRNEQFFGPGTRLTVL.

The chain combines TRBV12-5 with TRBJ2-1, with 9 bases aligning to TRBD2. Germline CDR1 and CDR2: LGHNT and FRNRAP. After removal of 1 base from V and 4 bases from J, the junction contained 8 bases not matched to a gene. The CDR3 is made up of 17 amino acids. The CDR3 spells CASGLGLTSGPYNEQFF. The CDR3 DNA sequence: TGTGCTAGTGGTTTGGGACTCACTAGCGGGCCGTACAATGAGCAGTTCTTC.

J is TRBJ1-5 and V is TRBV9; D possibly corresponds to TRBD1 (6 bases). Germline CDR1 is SGDLS and CDR2 is YYNGEE. The CDR3 is made up of 13 amino acids. V lost 2 bases, J lost 8 bases, and 11 bases lay in between. The DNA for the CDR3 is TGTGCCAGCAGCGTCGGGGGGCAGGAGCCCCAGCATTTT. As protein: CASSVGGQEPQHF.